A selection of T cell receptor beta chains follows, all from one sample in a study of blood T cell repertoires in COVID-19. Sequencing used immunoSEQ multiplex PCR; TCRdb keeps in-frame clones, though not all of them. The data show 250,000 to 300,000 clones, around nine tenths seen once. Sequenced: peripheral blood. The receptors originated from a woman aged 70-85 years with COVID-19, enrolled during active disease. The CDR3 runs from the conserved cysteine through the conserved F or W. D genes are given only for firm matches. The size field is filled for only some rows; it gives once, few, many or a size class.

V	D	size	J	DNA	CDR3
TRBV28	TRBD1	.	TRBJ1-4	TGTGCCAGCAGTTCCGGGGACAGGGTCGGCGAAAAACTGTTTTTT	CASSSGDRVGEKLFF
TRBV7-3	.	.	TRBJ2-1	TGTGCCAGCAGCCCGTCCGGGGGAGAGCAGTTCTTC	CASSPSGGEQFF
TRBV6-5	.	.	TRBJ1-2	TGTGCCAGCAGTTACTCGGAGGGAACAGGCTACACCTTC	CASSYSEGTGYTF
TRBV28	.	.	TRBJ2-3	TGTGCCAGCAGTTTTTCACAAAAAAGAACAGATACGCAGTATTTT	CASSFSQKRTDTQYF
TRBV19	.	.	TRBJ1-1	TGTGCCAGTAGTCGGGTGACTACGAACACTGAAGCTTTCTTT	CASSRVTTNTEAFF
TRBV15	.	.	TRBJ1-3	TGTGCCACCAAAGTCGTAGGGGACTCTGGAAACACCATATATTTT	CATKVVGDSGNTIYF
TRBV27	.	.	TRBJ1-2	TGTGCCAGCAGTTTTCTGACGGGGACTACTCTCTATGGCTACACCTTC	CASSFLTGTTLYGYTF
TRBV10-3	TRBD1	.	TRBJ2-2	TGTGCCATCAGTTCAGACAGGGTTTATATCGGGGAGCTGTTTTTT	CAISSDRVYIGELFF
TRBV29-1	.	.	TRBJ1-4	TGCAGCTATAGAGCTAATGAAAAACTGTTTTTT	CSYRANEKLFF
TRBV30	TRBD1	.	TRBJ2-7	TGTGCCTGGAGTGTCGGGACAGGAGATTACGAGCAGTACTTC	CAWSVGTGDYEQYF
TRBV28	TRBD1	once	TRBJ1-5	TGTGCCAGCAGCCGAACCGGGACAGGATATCAGCCCCAGCATTTT	CASSRTGTGYQPQHF
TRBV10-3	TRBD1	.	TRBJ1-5	TGTGCCATCAGTTCCCGGGACAGGGGACAGCCCCAGCATTTT	CAISSRDRGQPQHF
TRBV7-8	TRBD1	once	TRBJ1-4	TGTGCCAGCAGCTTAGGGGGGACAGGGGGTAGAATTGAAAAACTGTTTTTT	CASSLGGTGGRIEKLFF
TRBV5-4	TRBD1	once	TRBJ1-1	TGTGCCAGCCAATGGGGACAGGGGGTTAAGGACACTGAAGCTTTCTTT	CASQWGQGVKDTEAFF
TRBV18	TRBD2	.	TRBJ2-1	TGTGCCAGCTCGCTTGGACTAGCGGAGTACAATGAGCAGTTCTTC	CASSLGLAEYNEQFF
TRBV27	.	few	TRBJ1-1	TGTGCCAGCAGTTTATCATGGAGGGCCCCAGACACTGAAGCTTTCTTT	CASSLSWRAPDTEAFF
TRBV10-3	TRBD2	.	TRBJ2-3	TGTGCCATCAGTGACCTAACGAAGAGTGGGGAACTGGGGAGGGACCCCCCGGATACGCAGTATTTT	CAISDLTKSGELGRDPPDTQYF
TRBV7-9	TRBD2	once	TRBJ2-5	TGTGCCAGCAGCTTAGGGACTAGCAGCTCCGAGACCCAGTACTTC	CASSLGTSSSETQYF
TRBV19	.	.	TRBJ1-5	TGTGCCAGTAGCGGTCAGGCCTATCAGCCCCAGCATTTT	CASSGQAYQPQHF
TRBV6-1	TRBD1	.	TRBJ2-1	TGTGCCAGCAGTGGGACAGGGAGACGCTCCTACAATGAGCAGTTCTTC	CASSGTGRRSYNEQFF
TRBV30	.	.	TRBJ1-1	TGTGCCTGGAGTGGGGGGGGCACTGAAGCTTTCTTT	CAWSGGGTEAFF
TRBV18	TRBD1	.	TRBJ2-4	TGTGCCAGCTCACCACCTGGGGGTGGGACAGGCTCCTTAGCCAAAAACATTCAGTACTTC	CASSPPGGGTGSLAKNIQYF
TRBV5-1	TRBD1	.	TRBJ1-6	TGCGCCAGCAGCGATCGACAGGGTATGAATTCACCCCTCCACTTT	CASSDRQGMNSPLHF
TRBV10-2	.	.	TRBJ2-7	TGCGCCAGCAGTGAGTCGACAGCGTCCGAGCAGTACTTC	CASSESTASEQYF
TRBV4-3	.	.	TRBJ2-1	TGCGCCAGCCGCGAAGGACACCACTCCTACAATGAGCAGTTCTTC	CASREGHHSYNEQFF
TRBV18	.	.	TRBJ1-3	TGTGCCAGCTCAAATAAAGCATCCTCTGGAAACACCATATATTTT	CASSNKASSGNTIYF
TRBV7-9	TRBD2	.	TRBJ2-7	TGTGCCAGCAGCTTACTGACGACTAGCGGGAGTAACGAGCAGTACTTC	CASSLLTTSGSNEQYF
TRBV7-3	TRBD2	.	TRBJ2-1	TGTGCCAGCAGCTTAGAGGGAGGGGAATACAATGAGCAGTTCTTC	CASSLEGGEYNEQFF
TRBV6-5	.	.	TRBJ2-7	TGTGCCAGCATCCCCTTCGGGGGAGGGGGCTACGAGCAGTACTTC	CASIPFGGGGYEQYF
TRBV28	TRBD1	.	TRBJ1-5	TGTGCCAGCAGTTCCGCCCGGGACAGAAATCAGCCCCAGCATTTT	CASSSARDRNQPQHF
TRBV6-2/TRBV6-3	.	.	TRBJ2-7	TGTGCCAGCAGTTACTCATCGGGACTTAACTACGAGCAGTACTTC	CASSYSSGLNYEQYF
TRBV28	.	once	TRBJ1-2	TGTGCCAGCAGTGACAGTCCTAACTATGGCTACACCTTC	CASSDSPNYGYTF
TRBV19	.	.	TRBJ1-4	TGTGCCAGTAGCGAAGGTGGGCAGTCTAATGAAAAACTGTTTTTT	CASSEGGQSNEKLFF
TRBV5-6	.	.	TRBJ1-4	TGTGCCAGCAGCTTCTTCGGGGGTAGGCTGTTTTTT	CASSFFGGRLFF
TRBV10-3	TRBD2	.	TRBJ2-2	TGTGCCATCAAGGCGGGAGAAGGCACCGGGGAGCTGTTTTTT	CAIKAGEGTGELFF
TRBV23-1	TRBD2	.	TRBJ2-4	TGCGCCAGCAGGGGCGACAGGGGAATGGGACTAGCGGGAACAGCCAAAAACATTCAGTACTTC	CASRGDRGMGLAGTAKNIQYF
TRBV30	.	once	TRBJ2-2	TGTGCCTGGAGTGTAGCAGGGTCGGGGGAGCTGTTTTTT	CAWSVAGSGELFF
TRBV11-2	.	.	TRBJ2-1	TGTGCCAGCAGCTCTCTAGCAGATAAAGGGCATGAGCAGTTCTTC	CASSSLADKGHEQFF
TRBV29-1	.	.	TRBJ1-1	TGCAGCGTTGAAGGGCAGGTGAACACTGAAGCTTTCTTT	CSVEGQVNTEAFF
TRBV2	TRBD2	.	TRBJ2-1	TGTGCCAGCATCCAGCGGGAGAGAACCTACAATGAGCAGTTCTTC	CASIQRERTYNEQFF
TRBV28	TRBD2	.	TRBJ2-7	TGTGCCAGCAGACAAACTAGCGGGAGGGGCTACGAGCAGTACTTC	CASRQTSGRGYEQYF
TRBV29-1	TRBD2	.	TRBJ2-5	TGCAGCGTCAATTCAGCGGGGCAAGAGACCCAGTACTTC	CSVNSAGQETQYF